The sequence of this TCR beta chain was determined in a study of blood T cells in healthy people across ages. Study findings and constraints: Diversity of TCR beta per million T cells declined in a roughly linear way with age.

Trimming shortened V by 0 bases and J by 7 bases, and 10 bases separated the two germline ends. This CDR3 has 14 residues. Per the germline V gene, CDR1 is SGHRS and CDR2 is YFSETQ. For this clonotype: The antigen remains unidentified.

A second PCR, run for roughly 7 to 11 cycles, used a sample-barcoded 5' primer plus a J-beta primer mix. Unique molecular identifiers of 12 random nucleotides labeled each cDNA. Any given sample supplied a minimum of 2.5 million CDR3-containing paired-end reads. TCRdb reprocessed the 5' RACE reads with MiXCR, giving one entry per CDR3 protein. Among around 750,000 distinct CDR3 sequences listed, roughly 53% were seen once. Researchers isolated at least 7 million PBMCs per sample. The receptor was derived from a man older than 75 in good health. The source material was blood. This chain connects TRBV5-1 to TRBJ1-4; the D is unclear. The CDR3 reads CASSLDPGSEKLFF. CDR3 DNA sequence: TGCGCCAGCAGCTTGGACCCAGGAAGTGAAAAACTGTTTTTT.